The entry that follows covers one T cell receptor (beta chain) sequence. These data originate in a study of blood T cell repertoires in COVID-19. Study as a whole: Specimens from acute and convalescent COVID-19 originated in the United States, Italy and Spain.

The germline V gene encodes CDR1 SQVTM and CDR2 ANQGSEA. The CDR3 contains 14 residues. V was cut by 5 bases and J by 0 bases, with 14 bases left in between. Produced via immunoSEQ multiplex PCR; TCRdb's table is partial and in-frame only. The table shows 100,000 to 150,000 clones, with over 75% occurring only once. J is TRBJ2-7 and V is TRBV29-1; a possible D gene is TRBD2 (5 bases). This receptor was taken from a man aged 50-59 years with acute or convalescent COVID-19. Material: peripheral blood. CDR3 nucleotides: TGCAGCGTTTTCGGAGGCAGTAACTCCTACGAGCAGTACTTC. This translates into CSVFGGSNSYEQYF.